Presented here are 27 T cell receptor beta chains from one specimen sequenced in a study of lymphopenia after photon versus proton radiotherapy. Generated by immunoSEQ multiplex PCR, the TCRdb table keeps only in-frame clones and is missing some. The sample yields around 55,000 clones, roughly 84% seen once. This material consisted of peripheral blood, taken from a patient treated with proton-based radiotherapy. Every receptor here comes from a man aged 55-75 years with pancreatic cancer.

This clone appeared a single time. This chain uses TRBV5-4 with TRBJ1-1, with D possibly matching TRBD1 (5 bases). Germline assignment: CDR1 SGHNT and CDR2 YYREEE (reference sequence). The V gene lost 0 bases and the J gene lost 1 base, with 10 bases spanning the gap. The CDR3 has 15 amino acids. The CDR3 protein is CASSLGTHTNTEAFF. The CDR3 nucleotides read TGTGCCAGCAGCTTGGGGACACATACGAACACTGAAGCTTTCTTT.

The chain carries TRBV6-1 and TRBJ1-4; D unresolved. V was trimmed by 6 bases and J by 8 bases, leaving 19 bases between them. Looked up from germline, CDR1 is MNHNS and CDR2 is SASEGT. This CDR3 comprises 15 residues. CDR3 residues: CASRVPSGSAEKLFF. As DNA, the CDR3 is TGTGCCAGCAGGGTCCCGTCAGGATCGGCAGAAAAACTGTTTTTT.

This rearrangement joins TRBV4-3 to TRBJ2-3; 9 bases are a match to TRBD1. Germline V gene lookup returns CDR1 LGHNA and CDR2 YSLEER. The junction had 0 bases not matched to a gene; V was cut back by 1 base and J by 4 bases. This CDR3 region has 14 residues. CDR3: CASSQGTGADTQYF. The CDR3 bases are TGCGCCAGCAGCCAAGGGACAGGGGCAGATACGCAGTATTTT.

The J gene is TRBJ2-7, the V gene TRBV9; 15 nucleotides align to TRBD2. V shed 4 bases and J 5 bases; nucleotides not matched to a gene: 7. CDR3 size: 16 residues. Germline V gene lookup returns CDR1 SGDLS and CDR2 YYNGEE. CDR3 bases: TGTGCCAGCAGCCGAGGACTAGCGGGGGGGTCCGACGAGCAGTACTTC. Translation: CASSRGLAGGSDEQYF.

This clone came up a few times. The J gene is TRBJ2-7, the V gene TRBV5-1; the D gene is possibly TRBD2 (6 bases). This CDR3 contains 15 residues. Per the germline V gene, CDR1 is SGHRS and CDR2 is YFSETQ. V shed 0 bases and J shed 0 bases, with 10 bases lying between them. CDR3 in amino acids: CASSLGGGNSYEQYF. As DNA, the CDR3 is TGCGCCAGCAGCTTGGGCGGAGGGAACTCCTACGAGCAGTACTTC.

The CDR3 coding sequence is TGTGCCAGCAGTCCCCAGGGACTAGCGGGATCGGAGACCCAGTACTTC. Its protein product is CASSPQGLAGSETQYF. The chain links TRBV27 to TRBJ2-5; 13 bases agree with TRBD2. The J segment lost 5 bases and the V segment lost 5 bases, leaving 8 bases of the junction unmatched. Germline V gene data show CDR1 as MNHEY and CDR2 as SMNVEV (reference sequence). The CDR3 spans 16 residues.

Written as DNA, the CDR3 is TGCGCCAGCAGCTTCCAGACAGGGGGACGCTCTGGGGCCAACGTCCTGACTTTC. It yields the protein CASSFQTGGRSGANVLTF. V and J are TRBV5-1 and TRBJ2-6, with TRBD1 matching 9 bases. This CDR3 comprises 18 residues. Germline V gene sequence: CDR1 SGHRS, CDR2 YFSETQ. With 2 bases clipped from V and 0 bases from J, the junction kept 6 bases outside the gene matches.

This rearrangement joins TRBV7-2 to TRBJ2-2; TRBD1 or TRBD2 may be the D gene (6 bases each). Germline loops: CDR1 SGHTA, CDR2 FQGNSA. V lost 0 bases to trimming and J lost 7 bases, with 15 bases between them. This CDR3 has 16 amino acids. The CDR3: CASSLALGGQYGELFF. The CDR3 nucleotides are TGTGCCAGCAGCTTAGCGCTGGGGGGCCAGTACGGGGAGCTGTTTTTT.

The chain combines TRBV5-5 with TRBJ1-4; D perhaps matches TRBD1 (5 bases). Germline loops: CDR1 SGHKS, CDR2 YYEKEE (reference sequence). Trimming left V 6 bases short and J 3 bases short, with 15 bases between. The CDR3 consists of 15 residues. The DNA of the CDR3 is TGTGCCAGCACCCCGCTGGGGCATTCTAATGAAAAACTGTTTTTT. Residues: CASTPLGHSNEKLFF.

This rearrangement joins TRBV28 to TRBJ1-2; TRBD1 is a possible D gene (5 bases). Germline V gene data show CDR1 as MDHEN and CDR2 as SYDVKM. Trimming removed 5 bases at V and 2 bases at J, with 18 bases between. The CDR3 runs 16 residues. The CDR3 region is CASSQSRDVRNYGYTF. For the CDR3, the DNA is TGTGCCAGCAGTCAATCCCGGGACGTGAGGAACTATGGCTACACCTTC.

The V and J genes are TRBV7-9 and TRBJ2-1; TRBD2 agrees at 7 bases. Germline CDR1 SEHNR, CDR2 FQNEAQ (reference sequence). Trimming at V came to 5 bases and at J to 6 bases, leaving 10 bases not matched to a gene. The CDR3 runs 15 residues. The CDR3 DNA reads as TGTGCCAGCAGCCCGACTAGCCCCGGAGCCAATGAGCAGTTCTTC. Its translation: CASSPTSPGANEQFF.

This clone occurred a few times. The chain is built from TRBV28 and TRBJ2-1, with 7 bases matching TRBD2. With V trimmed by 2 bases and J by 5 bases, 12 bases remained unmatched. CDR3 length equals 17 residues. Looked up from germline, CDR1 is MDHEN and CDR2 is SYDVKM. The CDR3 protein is CASSLPLREYSNNEQFF. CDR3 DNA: TGTGCCAGCAGTTTACCCCTGCGGGAGTACTCGAACAATGAGCAGTTCTTC.

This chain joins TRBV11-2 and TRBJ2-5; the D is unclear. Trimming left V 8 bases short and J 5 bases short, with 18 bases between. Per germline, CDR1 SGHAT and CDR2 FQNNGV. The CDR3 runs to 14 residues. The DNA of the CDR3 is TGTGCCAGCTCGGAACAGAGCGTTGCGGAGACCCAGTACTTC. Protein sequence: CASSEQSVAETQYF.

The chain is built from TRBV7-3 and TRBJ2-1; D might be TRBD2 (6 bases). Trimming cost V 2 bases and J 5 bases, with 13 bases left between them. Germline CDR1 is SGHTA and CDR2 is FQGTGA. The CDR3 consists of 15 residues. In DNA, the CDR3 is TGTGCCAGCAGCTTAGGGCTAGCGAAAAACAATGAGCAGTTCTTC. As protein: CASSLGLAKNNEQFF.

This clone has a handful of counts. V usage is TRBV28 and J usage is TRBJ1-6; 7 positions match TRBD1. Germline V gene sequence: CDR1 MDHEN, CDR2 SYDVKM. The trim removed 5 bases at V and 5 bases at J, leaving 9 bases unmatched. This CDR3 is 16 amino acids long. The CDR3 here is CASSRPFGTDNSPLHF. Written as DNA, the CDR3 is TGTGCCAGCAGTAGACCTTTCGGGACAGATAATTCACCCCTCCACTTT.

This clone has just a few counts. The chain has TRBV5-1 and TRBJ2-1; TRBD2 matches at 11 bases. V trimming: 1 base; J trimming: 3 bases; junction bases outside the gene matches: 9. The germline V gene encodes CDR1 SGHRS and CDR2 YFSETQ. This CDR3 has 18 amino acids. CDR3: CASSLLSSGRSVYNEQFF. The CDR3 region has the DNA TGCGCCAGCAGCTTGTTATCTAGCGGGAGGAGCGTCTACAATGAGCAGTTCTTC.

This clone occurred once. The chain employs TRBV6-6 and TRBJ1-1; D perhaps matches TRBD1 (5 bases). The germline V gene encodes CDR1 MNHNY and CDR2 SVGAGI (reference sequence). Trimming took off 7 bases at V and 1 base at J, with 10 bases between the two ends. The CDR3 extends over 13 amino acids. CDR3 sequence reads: CASTRGGNTEAFF. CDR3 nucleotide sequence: TGTGCCAGCACCCGGGGGGGGAACACTGAAGCTTTCTTT.

CDR3 sequence (DNA): TGTGCCAGCTCACCGAGGCGTCAGGGCACCGGGGAGCTGTTTTTT. It is translated as CASSPRRQGTGELFF. This chain links TRBV18 with TRBJ2-2; D is perhaps TRBD1 (5 bases). The germline CDR1 and CDR2 sequences are KGHSH and LQKENI. The CDR3 extends over 15 amino acids. The V gene lost 3 bases and the J gene lost 4 bases, with 12 bases spanning the gap.

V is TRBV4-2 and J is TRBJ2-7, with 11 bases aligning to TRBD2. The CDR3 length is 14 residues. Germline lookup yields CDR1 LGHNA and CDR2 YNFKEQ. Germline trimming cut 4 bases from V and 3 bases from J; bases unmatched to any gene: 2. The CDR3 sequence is CASSLGLADYEQYF. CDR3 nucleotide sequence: TGTGCCAGCAGCCTGGGACTAGCGGACTACGAGCAGTACTTC.

CDR3 bases: TGTGCCAGTAGTATAGGGCTGGCCGATACGCAGTATTTT. It codes for CASSIGLADTQYF. This chain joins TRBV19 and TRBJ2-3; no definite D call. This CDR3 region has 13 residues. Trimming removed 1 base at V and 6 bases at J, with 8 bases between. Germline-derived CDR1 and CDR2 are LNHDA and SQIVND (reference sequence). Using reference TRBV19 and TRBJ2-3 for the parts outside the CDR3, the full variable domain is DGGITQSPKYLFRKEGQNVTLSCEQNLNHDAMYWYRQDPGQGLRLIYYSQIVNDFQKGDIAEGYSVSREKKESFPLTVTSAQKNPTAFYLCASSIGLADTQYFGPGTRLTVL.

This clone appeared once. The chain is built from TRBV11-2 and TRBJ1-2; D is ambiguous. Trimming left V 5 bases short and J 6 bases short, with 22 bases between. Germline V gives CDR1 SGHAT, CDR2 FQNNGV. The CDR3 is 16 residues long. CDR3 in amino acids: CASSPREVYRWHGYTF. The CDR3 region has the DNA TGTGCCAGCAGCCCGAGAGAGGTTTATCGGTGGCATGGCTACACCTTC.

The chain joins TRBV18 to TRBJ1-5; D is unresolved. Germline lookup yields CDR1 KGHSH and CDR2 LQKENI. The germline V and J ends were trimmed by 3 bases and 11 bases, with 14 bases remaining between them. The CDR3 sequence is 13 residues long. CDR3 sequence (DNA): TGTGCCAGCTCACCGACCGATACCGGGGCCCAGCATTTT. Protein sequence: CASSPTDTGAQHF. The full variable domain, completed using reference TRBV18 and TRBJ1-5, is NAGVMQNPRHLVRRRGQEARLRCSPMKGHSHVYWYRQLPEEGLKFMVYLQKENIIDESGMPKERFSAEFPKEGPSILRIQQVVRGDSAAYFCASSPTDTGAQHFGDGTRLSIL.

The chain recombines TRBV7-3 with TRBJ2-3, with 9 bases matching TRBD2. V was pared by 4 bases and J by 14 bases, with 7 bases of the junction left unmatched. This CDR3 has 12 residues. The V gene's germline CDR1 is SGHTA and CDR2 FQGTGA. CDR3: CASSSGAGGLYF. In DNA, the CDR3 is TGTGCCAGCAGCTCGGGCGCGGGAGGGTTGTATTTT.

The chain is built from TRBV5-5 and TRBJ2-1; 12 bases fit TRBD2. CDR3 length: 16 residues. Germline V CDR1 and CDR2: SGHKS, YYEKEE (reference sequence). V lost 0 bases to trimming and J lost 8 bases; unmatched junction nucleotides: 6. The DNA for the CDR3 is TGTGCCAGCAGCTTGGCTACTAGCGGGAGGTCGCATGAGCAGTTCTTC. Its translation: CASSLATSGRSHEQFF.

This chain's CDR3 is CASSSGLAGPSGYEQYF. CDR3 bases: TGTGCCAGCTCATCGGGACTAGCGGGTCCCAGCGGCTACGAGCAGTACTTC. The chain couples TRBV18 to TRBJ2-7; 12 nucleotides match TRBD2. The germline V gene has CDR1 KGHSH and CDR2 LQKENI. The CDR3 has 17 residues. V shed 5 bases and J 3 bases; nucleotides not matched to a gene: 11. Together with reference TRBV18 and TRBJ2-7, the CDR3 gives the full variable domain: NAGVMQNPRHLVRRRGQEARLRCSPMKGHSHVYWYRQLPEEGLKFMVYLQKENIIDESGMPKERFSAEFPKEGPSILRIQQVVRGDSAAYFCASSSGLAGPSGYEQYFGPGTRLTVT.

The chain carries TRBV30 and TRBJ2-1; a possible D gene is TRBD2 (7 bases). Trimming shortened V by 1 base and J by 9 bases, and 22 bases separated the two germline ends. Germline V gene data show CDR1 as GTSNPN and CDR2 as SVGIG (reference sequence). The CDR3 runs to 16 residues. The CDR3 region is CAWSERGLTKGGEQFF. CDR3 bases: TGTGCCTGGAGTGAGCGGGGACTAACAAAAGGGGGTGAGCAGTTCTTC.

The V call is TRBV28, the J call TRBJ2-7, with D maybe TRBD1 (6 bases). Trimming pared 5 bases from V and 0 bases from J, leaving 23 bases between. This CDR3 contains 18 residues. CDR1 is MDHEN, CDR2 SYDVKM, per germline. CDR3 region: CASSPAVVGTGLSYEQYF. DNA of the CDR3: TGTGCCAGCAGTCCTGCAGTTGTAGGTACAGGGCTCTCCTACGAGCAGTACTTC.